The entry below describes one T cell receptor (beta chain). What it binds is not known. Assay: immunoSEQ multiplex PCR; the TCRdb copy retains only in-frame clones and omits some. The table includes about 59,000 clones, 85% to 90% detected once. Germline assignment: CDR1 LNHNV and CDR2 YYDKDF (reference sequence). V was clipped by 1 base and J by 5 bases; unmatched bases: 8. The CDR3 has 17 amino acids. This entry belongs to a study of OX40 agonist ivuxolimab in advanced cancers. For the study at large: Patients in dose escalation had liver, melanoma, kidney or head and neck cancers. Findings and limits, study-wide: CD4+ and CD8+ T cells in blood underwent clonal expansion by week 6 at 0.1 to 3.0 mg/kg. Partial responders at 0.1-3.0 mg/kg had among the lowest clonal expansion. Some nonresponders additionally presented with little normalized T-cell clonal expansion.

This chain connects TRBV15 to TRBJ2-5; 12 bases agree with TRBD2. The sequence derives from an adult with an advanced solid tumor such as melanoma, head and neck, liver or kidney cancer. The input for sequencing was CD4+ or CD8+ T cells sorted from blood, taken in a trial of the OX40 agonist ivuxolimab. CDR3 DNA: TGTGCCACCAGCAGAGGAGTCACTAGCGGGGGGAAGGAGACCCAGTACTTC. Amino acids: CATSRGVTSGGKETQYF.